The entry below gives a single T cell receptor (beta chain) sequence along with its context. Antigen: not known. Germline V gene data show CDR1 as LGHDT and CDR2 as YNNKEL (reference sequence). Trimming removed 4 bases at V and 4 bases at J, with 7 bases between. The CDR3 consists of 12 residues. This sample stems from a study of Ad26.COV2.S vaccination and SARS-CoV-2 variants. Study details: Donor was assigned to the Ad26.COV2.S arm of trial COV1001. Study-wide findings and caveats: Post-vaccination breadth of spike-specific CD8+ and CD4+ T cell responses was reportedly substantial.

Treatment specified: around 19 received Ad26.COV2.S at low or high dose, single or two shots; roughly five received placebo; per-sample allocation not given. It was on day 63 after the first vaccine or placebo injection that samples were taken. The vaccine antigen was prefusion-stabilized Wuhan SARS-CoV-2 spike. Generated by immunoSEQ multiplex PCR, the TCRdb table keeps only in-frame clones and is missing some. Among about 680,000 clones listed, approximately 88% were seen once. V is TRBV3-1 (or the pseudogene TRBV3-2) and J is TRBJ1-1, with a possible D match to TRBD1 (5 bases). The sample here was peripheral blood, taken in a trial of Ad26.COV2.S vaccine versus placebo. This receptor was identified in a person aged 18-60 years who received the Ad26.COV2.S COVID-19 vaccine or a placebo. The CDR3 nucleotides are TGTGCCAGCAGCCCCCAGGGCACTGAAGCTTTCTTT. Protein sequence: CASSPQGTEAFF.